This T cell receptor (beta chain) was obtained from a study of blood T cell repertoires in COVID-19. With 0 bases clipped from V and 1 base from J, the junction kept 5 bases outside the gene matches. The germline V gene has CDR1 MNHNS and CDR2 SASEGT. The CDR3 extends over 17 amino acids. Seattle's cohort entered during active infection and was followed longitudinally. The authors' processing: Scientists estimated how many nucleated cells there were by amplifying reference gene primers. The method was immunoSEQ multiplex PCR; TCRdb's version includes in-frame clones alone and lacks a portion of them. For V, J and clone size, that table is used; D and trimming come from the DNA. The sample lists 450,000 or so clones; roughly 90% were seen once.

V gene TRBV6-1 combines with J gene TRBJ1-5, with 8 bases lining up with TRBD1. Sequenced material: peripheral blood. The sequence was collected from a man aged 18 to 30 with COVID-19, enrolled during active disease. CDR3 in amino acids: CASSEATGGGSNQPQHF. The CDR3 DNA reads as TGTGCCAGCAGTGAAGCTACAGGGGGGGGAAGCAATCAGCCCCAGCATTTT.